This passage covers 29 T cell receptor beta chains from one sample sequenced in a study of cytomegalovirus exposure and HLA in healthy donors. Here immunoSEQ multiplex PCR was the method, and the copy in TCRdb shows in-frame clones only, minus some. This table has approximately 200,000 clones, about 80% appearing once. The material sequenced was PBMCs. The receptors shown here come from a man in his late teens or twenties in good health and CMV-seropositive.

This clone was seen only a few times. This chain connects TRBV4-1 to TRBJ1-2, with 9 bases fitting TRBD1. The V and J ends lost 6 bases and 2 bases, in that order; junction bases with no gene match: 4. The V gene's germline CDR1 is MGHRA and CDR2 YSYEKL. The CDR3 consists of 14 residues. Here the CDR3 reads CASRGQGRNYGYTF. In DNA, the CDR3 is TGCGCCAGCAGGGGACAGGGCCGCAACTATGGCTACACCTTC.

The chain uses TRBV10-2 and TRBJ2-7, with TRBD2 matching over 9 bases. V dropped 6 bases and J dropped 4; count of bases not matched to a gene: 10. Germline CDR1 reads WSHSY; CDR2 reads SAAADI. The CDR3 has 15 amino acids. CDR3 nucleotides: TGCGCCAGCAGCCCAGGCGAGACTAGCGGATACGAGCAGTACTTC. Amino acid sequence: CASSPGETSGYEQYF.

The rearrangement joins TRBV2 to TRBJ2-3, with 7 bases lining up with TRBD2. Germline V gene lookup returns CDR1 SNHLY and CDR2 FYNNEI. J lost 0 bases, V lost 4 bases, and 1 base had no gene match. The length of the CDR3 is 14 residues. Written as DNA, the CDR3 is TGTGCCAGCAGTGGGGGAGGGAGCACAGATACGCAGTATTTT. Translation: CASSGGGSTDTQYF.

The rearrangement uses TRBV7-2 and TRBJ1-5; no clear D gene. V lost 1 base, J lost 2 bases, and 12 bases lay in between. The V gene's germline CDR1 is SGHTA and CDR2 FQGNSA. The CDR3 totals 16 residues. The CDR3 loop is CASSLVGEAGNQPQHF. The CDR3 DNA reads TGTGCCAGCAGCTTAGTCGGGGAAGCAGGCAATCAGCCCCAGCATTTT. The full variable domain, in which reference TRBV7-2 and TRBJ1-5 provide the parts outside the CDR3, is GAGVSQSPSNKVTEKGKDVELRCDPISGHTALYWYRQSLGQGLEFLIYFQGNSAPDKSGLPSDRFSAERTGGSVSTLTIQRTQQEDSAVYLCASSLVGEAGNQPQHFGDGTRLSIL.

The chain combines TRBV7-9 with TRBJ1-5; 7 nucleotides line up with TRBD1. Germline V gene sequence: CDR1 SEHNR, CDR2 FQNEAQ (reference sequence). This CDR3 region has 16 residues. Unmatched junction bases numbered 7, after V lost 3 bases and J lost 2 bases. The CDR3 DNA reads TGTGCCAGCAGCTTCAGGGGGGATTCAGGCAATCAGCCCCAGCATTTT. This codes for CASSFRGDSGNQPQHF. Combining the CDR3 with reference TRBV7-9 and TRBJ1-5 gives the whole variable domain DTGVSQNPRHKITKRGQNVTFRCDPISEHNRLYWYRQTLGQGPEFLTYFQNEAQLEKSRLLSDRFSAERPKGSFSTLEIQRTEQGDSAMYLCASSFRGDSGNQPQHFGDGTRLSIL.

The CDR3 region is CASSLLPQGPGTDTQYF. The CDR3 DNA reads as TGTGCCAGCTCACTACTACCCCAGGGGCCAGGCACAGATACGCAGTATTTT. The chain uses TRBV18 and TRBJ2-3, with D tentatively TRBD1 (6 bases). Deletions cut 4 bases from V and 1 base from J, with 18 bases between. This CDR3 region has 17 residues. Germline CDR1 reads KGHSH; CDR2 reads LQKENI.

CDR3 region: CASRTSGRDQETQYF. The CDR3, as DNA: TGTGCCAGCCGGACTAGCGGTCGGGATCAAGAGACCCAGTACTTC. This rearrangement joins TRBV11-2 to TRBJ2-5; TRBD2 agrees at 10 bases. This CDR3 is built from 15 residues. V lost 8 bases to trimming and J lost 2 bases; unmatched junction nucleotides: 8. CDR1 is SGHAT, CDR2 FQNNGV, per germline.

The chain couples TRBV18 to TRBJ2-7, with unresolved D. This CDR3 region has 15 residues. Germline V gene data show CDR1 as KGHSH and CDR2 as LQKENI. Trimming cost V 2 bases and J 2 bases, with 13 bases left between them. The CDR3 DNA reads TGTGCCAGCTCACCATCACGTACTTCCCCCTACGAGCAGTACTTC. This translates into CASSPSRTSPYEQYF.

The V call is TRBV6-5, the J call TRBJ2-3, with 7 bases fitting TRBD2. The V gene's germline CDR1 is MNHEY and CDR2 SVGAGI. V dropped 0 bases and J dropped 0; count of bases not matched to a gene: 0. CDR3 length equals 15 residues. The CDR3 DNA is TGTGCCAGCAGTTACTCGCGGGAGAGCACAGATACGCAGTATTTT. Protein product: CASSYSRESTDTQYF.

V gene TRBV5-4 combines with J gene TRBJ1-1; 9 bases agree with TRBD1. Trimming took 3 bases from V and 6 from J; bases not matched to a gene: 6. The CDR3 runs 14 residues. Germline values: CDR1 SGHNT, CDR2 YYREEE (reference sequence). CDR3 loop: CASSSDRGVAEAFF. In nucleotides, the CDR3 is TGTGCCAGCAGCTCCGACAGGGGGGTCGCTGAAGCTTTCTTT.

The genes are TRBV7-8 and TRBJ1-1; D is unclear. V dropped 5 bases and J dropped 3 bases, with 13 bases sitting between them. The CDR3 spans 14 residues. In germline, CDR1 is SGHVS, CDR2 FQNEAQ. The CDR3, as DNA: TGTGCCAGCAGCCCGGACCGGACTCACACTGAAGCTTTCTTT. This encodes CASSPDRTHTEAFF.

This clone has a single count. The chain combines TRBV29-1 with TRBJ2-5; 10 positions agree with TRBD2. Germline assignment: CDR1 SQVTM and CDR2 ANQGSEA. The CDR3 loop spans 13 amino acids. Trimming took 4 bases from V and 6 from J; bases not matched to a gene: 5. This CDR3 is CSVGLAGAQTQYF. The DNA for the CDR3 is TGCAGCGTTGGCCTAGCGGGAGCGCAGACCCAGTACTTC.

The J gene is TRBJ2-6, the V gene TRBV7-3, with D maybe TRBD1 (6 bases). This CDR3 has 16 amino acids. Germline CDR1 reads SGHTA; CDR2 reads FQGTGA. V shed 4 bases and J shed 2 bases, with 12 bases lying between them. The CDR3 region is CASSSAQGTGANVLTF. In DNA form, the CDR3 reads TGTGCCAGCAGCTCCGCTCAGGGGACTGGGGCCAACGTCCTGACTTTC. Using reference TRBV7-3 and TRBJ2-6 for the parts outside the CDR3, the full variable domain is GAGVSQTPSNKVTEKGKYVELRCDPISGHTALYWYRQSLGQGPEFLIYFQGTGAADDSGLPNDRFFAVRPEGSVSTLKIQRTERGDSAVYLCASSSAQGTGANVLTFGAGSRLTVL.

The chain carries TRBV27 and TRBJ1-1; D is possibly TRBD1 (6 bases). Germline loops: CDR1 MNHEY, CDR2 SMNVEV (reference sequence). This CDR3 has 17 amino acids. V lost 2 bases and J 0 bases, leaving 16 bases between the germline ends. The CDR3 protein is CASSLAGALTMNTEAFF. Written as DNA, the CDR3 is TGTGCCAGCAGTTTAGCAGGGGCCCTTACCATGAACACTGAAGCTTTCTTT.

This rearrangement joins TRBV28 to TRBJ1-5; D is possibly TRBD1 (5 bases). This CDR3 spans 14 amino acids. The V end lost 8 bases, the J end lost 5 bases, and 16 bases lay between the germline ends. Germline CDR1 is MDHEN and CDR2 is SYDVKM. The CDR3 nucleotides are TGTGCCAGCGGCGTCTCGGGGGAGCATCAGCCCCAGCATTTT. Translated, it gives CASGVSGEHQPQHF.

V gene TRBV4-3 combines with J gene TRBJ1-2; TRBD1 matches 9 bases. The CDR3 extends over 14 amino acids. Trimming took 4 bases from V and 3 from J; bases not matched to a gene: 3. The V gene's germline CDR1 is LGHNA and CDR2 YSLEER. CDR3: CASSLDRGDYGYTF. The CDR3 DNA reads as TGCGCCAGCAGCCTGGACAGGGGAGACTATGGCTACACCTTC.

The chain carries TRBV10-3 and TRBJ2-1; weak D call: TRBD2 (6 bases). The germline V gene encodes CDR1 ENHRY and CDR2 SYGVKD. Deletions cut 5 bases from V and 4 bases from J, with 12 bases between. This CDR3 has 14 residues. CDR3 protein: CAISLGSGYNEQFF. The CDR3 DNA reads TGTGCCATCAGTCTCGGGAGTGGTTACAATGAGCAGTTCTTC.

The chain employs TRBV4-2 and TRBJ2-1; possible D gene TRBD1, 5 bases. In germline, CDR1 is LGHNA, CDR2 YNFKEQ. Trimming stripped 1 base from V and 6 bases from J, with 7 bases between. This CDR3 comprises 13 residues. The CDR3 coding sequence is TGTGCCAGCAGCCAAGTCAGGGCCAATGAGCAGTTCTTC. It codes for CASSQVRANEQFF.

Written as DNA, the CDR3 is TGTGCCAGTAGTGCCAGCGGGAGCCGCGACGAGCAGTACTTC. This gives the protein CASSASGSRDEQYF. The chain joins TRBV19 to TRBJ2-7; the match to TRBD2 covers 8 bases. Germline V gives CDR1 LNHDA, CDR2 SQIVND (reference sequence). This CDR3 region has 14 residues. The junction had 8 bases not matched to a gene; V was cut back by 5 bases and J by 5 bases.

The chain combines TRBV11-3 with TRBJ2-1; tentative D call: TRBD1 (5 bases). V lost 3 bases and J lost 4, with 13 bases in between. CDR1 is SGHNT, CDR2 YENEEA, per germline. CDR3 length: 15 amino acids. CDR3 in DNA: TGTGCCAGCAGCTTCCGCTTAGGGGAATACAATGAGCAGTTCTTC. Protein sequence: CASSFRLGEYNEQFF. The complete variable domain, with remaining parts taken from reference TRBV11-3 and TRBJ2-1, reads EAGVVQSPRYKIIEKKQPVAFWCNPISGHNTLYWYLQNLGQGPELLIRYENEEAVDDSQLPKDRFSAERLKGVDSTLKIQPAELGDSAVYLCASSFRLGEYNEQFFGPGTRLTVL.

The chain uses TRBV7-2 and TRBJ1-5; weak D call: TRBD1 (6 bases). The CDR3 covers 13 residues. The V gene lost 4 bases and the J gene lost 2 bases, with 6 bases spanning the gap. Germline CDR1 reads SGHTA; CDR2 reads FQGNSA. The CDR3 region has the DNA TGTGCCAGCAGCTACAGGGGCAATCAGCCCCAGCATTTT. Encoded protein: CASSYRGNQPQHF.

This clone was counted a few times. The chain recombines TRBV7-2 with TRBJ2-7; the match to TRBD1 covers 9 bases. The CDR3 sequence is 15 residues long. Germline V gene data show CDR1 as SGHTA and CDR2 as FQGNSA. V lost 3 bases, J lost 2 bases, and 5 bases stayed unmatched. For the CDR3, the DNA is TGTGCCAGCAGCTTGGACAGGGGAGCAACCTACGAGCAGTACTTC. This gives the protein CASSLDRGATYEQYF.

This sequence joins TRBV2 and TRBJ1-4, with unresolved D. This CDR3 comprises 14 residues. Trimming stripped 6 bases from V and 5 bases from J, with 13 bases between. The germline V gene encodes CDR1 SNHLY and CDR2 FYNNEI. Here the CDR3 DNA reads TGTGCCAGCAGGGCTCCGGGAGGCAATGAAAAACTGTTTTTT. This encodes CASRAPGGNEKLFF.

This sequence joins TRBV27 and TRBJ2-1; the D gene is possibly TRBD2 (6 bases). The CDR3 consists of 13 residues. Trimming removed 1 base at V and 6 bases at J, with 7 bases between. Germline-derived CDR1 and CDR2 are MNHEY and SMNVEV (reference sequence). CDR3 sequence: CASSLYGGNEQFF. The CDR3 DNA reads as TGTGCCAGCAGTTTATACGGGGGCAATGAGCAGTTCTTC.

V and J are TRBV9 and TRBJ2-7; a possible D gene is TRBD2 (5 bases). V was shortened by 1 base and J by 5 bases, with 10 bases between the two germline ends. Per the germline V gene, CDR1 is SGDLS and CDR2 is YYNGEE. The CDR3 covers 13 residues. The CDR3 coding sequence is TGTGCCAGCAGCGTATCGGACTTCGACGAGCAGTACTTC. This gives the protein CASSVSDFDEQYF.

The count of this clone is one. Mismatch with germline at one junction end may stem from a read error. This chain uses TRBV11-2 with TRBJ2-7; tentatively, D is TRBD1 (7 bases). This CDR3 has 14 amino acids. Per the germline V gene, CDR1 is SGHAT and CDR2 is FQNNGV. DNA for the CDR3: TGTGCCAGCAGCTCGGGTGGAGGGGGCTACCAGCAGTACTTC. Translation gives CASSSGGGGYQQYF.

This rearrangement joins TRBV15 to TRBJ2-3, with 8 bases identical to TRBD2. There are 17 residues in the CDR3. Trimming cost V 0 bases and J 2 bases; bases outside gene matches: 7. CDR1 and CDR2 (germline): LNHNV, YYDKDF (reference sequence). The CDR3: CATSRDPAGGYTDTQYF. In DNA, the CDR3 is TGTGCCACCAGCAGAGATCCGGCGGGAGGTTACACAGATACGCAGTATTTT.

V is TRBV4-3 and J is TRBJ1-2; possible D gene TRBD1, 5 bases. Germline loops: CDR1 LGHNA, CDR2 YSLEER. The CDR3 extends over 15 amino acids. V was cut by 3 bases and J by 8 bases, with 19 bases left in between. CDR3 in amino acids: CASSQGLGGSVGYTF. CDR3 in DNA: TGCGCCAGCAGCCAGGGGCTAGGAGGGTCCGTGGGCTACACCTTC.

The chain links TRBV4-1 to TRBJ2-3; a possible D gene is TRBD2 (6 bases). Per the germline V gene, CDR1 is MGHRA and CDR2 is YSYEKL. V lost 0 bases, J lost 4 bases, and 17 bases lay in between. The CDR3 has 17 amino acids. The CDR3 nucleotides read TGCGCCAGCAGCCAAGATGGTGGGGGGAGCGGGTCAGATACGCAGTATTTT. Its translation: CASSQDGGGSGSDTQYF.